The source of this T cell receptor beta chain is a study of T cell repertoires in cytomegalovirus infection. Across the study: Shared public TCR beta signatures pointed to both CMV infection and a matching HLA type.

MiXCR was run by TCRdb on the reads, yielding one entry per CDR3 protein. The sample has some 440,000 distinct CDR3 sequences; approximately 32% are singletons. The table lists this clonotype with many counts. Its specificity is unknown. CDR3 size: 16 residues. Germline CDR1 SGHTA, CDR2 FQGNSA. Trimming shortened V by 3 bases and J by 1 base, and 15 bases separated the two germline ends. The study, taken as a whole, reports: Of the TCR beta families, the public ones yielded a cumulative frequency that identified carriers of CMV plus the relevant HLA. The study found HLA-C-restricted CMV-specific TCR beta clonotypes dominating the ex vivo response.

The sequence came from a human donor in good health (CMV status not recorded). Some clones in this sample may be carry-over from other donors' samples. The sample consisted of PBMCs. The rearrangement joins TRBV7-2 to TRBJ1-1, with D hard to call. The CDR3 sequence is CASSFRSIQGNTEAFF. The CDR3 region has the DNA TGTGCCAGCAGCTTTCGTTCCATACAAGGGAACACTGAAGCTTTCTTT. The whole variable domain, remainder taken from reference TRBV7-2 and TRBJ1-1, is GAGVSQSPSNKVTEKGKDVELRCDPISGHTALYWYRQSLGQGLEFLIYFQGNSAPDKSGLPSDRFSAERTGGSVSTLTIQRTQQEDSAVYLCASSFRSIQGNTEAFFGQGTRLTVV.